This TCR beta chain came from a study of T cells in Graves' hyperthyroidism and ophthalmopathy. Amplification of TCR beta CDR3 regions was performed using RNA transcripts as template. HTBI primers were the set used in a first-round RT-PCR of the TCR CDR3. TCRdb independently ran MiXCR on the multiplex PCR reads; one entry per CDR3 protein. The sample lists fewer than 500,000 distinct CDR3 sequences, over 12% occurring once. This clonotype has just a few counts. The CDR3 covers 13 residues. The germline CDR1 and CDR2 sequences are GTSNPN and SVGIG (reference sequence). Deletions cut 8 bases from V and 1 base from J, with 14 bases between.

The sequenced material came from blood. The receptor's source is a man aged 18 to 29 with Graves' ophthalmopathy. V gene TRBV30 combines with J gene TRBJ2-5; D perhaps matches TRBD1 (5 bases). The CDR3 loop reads CASSKTVQETQYF. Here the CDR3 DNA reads TGTGCCAGTAGTAAGACAGTCCAAGAGACCCAGTACTTC.